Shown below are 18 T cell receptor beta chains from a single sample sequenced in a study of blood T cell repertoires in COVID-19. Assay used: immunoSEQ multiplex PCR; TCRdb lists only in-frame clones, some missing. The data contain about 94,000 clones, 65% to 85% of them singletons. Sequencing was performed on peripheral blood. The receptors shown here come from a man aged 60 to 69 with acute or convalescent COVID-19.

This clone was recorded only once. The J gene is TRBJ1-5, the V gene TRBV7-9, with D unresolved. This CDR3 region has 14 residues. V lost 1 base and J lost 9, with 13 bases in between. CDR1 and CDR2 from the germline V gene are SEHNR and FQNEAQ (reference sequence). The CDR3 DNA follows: TGTGCCAGCAGCTTAGTAGGTGGAGAGGGGCCCCAGCATTTT. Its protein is CASSLVGGEGPQHF. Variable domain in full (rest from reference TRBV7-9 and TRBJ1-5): DTGVSQNPRHKITKRGQNVTFRCDPISEHNRLYWYRQTLGQGPEFLTYFQNEAQLEKSRLLSDRFSAERPKGSFSTLEIQRTEQGDSAMYLCASSLVGGEGPQHFGDGTRLSIL.

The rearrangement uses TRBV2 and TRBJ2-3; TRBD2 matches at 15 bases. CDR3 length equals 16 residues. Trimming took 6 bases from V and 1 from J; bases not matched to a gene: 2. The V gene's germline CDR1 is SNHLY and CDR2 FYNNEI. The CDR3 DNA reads TGTGCCAGCAGATGGACTAGCGGGGGGGGCACAGATACGCAGTATTTT. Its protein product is CASRWTSGGGTDTQYF.

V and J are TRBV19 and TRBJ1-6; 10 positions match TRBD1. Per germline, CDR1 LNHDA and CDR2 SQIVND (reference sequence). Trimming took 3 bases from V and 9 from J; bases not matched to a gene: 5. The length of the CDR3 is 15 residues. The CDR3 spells CASSIEGQGSSPLHF. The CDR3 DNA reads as TGTGCCAGTAGTATCGAGGGACAGGGGTCTTCACCCCTCCACTTT.

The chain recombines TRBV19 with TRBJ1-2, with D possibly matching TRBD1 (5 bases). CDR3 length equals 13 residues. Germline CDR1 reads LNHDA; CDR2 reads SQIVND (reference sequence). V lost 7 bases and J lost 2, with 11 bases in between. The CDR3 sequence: CASTLGQNYGYTF. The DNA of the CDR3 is TGTGCCAGTACCTTGGGGCAGAACTATGGCTACACCTTC.

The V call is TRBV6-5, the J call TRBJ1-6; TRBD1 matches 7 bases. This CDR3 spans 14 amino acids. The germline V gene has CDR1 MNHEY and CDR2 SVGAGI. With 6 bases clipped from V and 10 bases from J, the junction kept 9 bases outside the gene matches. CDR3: CASRGTVRLSPLHF. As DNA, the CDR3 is TGTGCCAGCAGGGGGACAGTGCGTTTGTCACCCCTCCACTTT.

CDR3 loop: CASSQAVRVGYTF. The CDR3 region has the DNA TGTGCCAGCAGCCAAGCGGTGAGGGTTGGCTACACCTTC. The chain has TRBV14 and TRBJ1-2; D gene uncertain. The CDR3 is 13 residues long. Trimming shortened V by 1 base and J by 7 bases, and 10 bases separated the two germline ends. Germline V gene lookup returns CDR1 SGHDN and CDR2 FVKESK.

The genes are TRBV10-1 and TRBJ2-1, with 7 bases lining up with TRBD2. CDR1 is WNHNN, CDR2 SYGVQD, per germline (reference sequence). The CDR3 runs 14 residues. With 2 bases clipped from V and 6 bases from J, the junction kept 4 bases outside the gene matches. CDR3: CASSEGGGFNEQFF. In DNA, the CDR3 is TGCGCCAGCAGTGAGGGCGGGGGTTTCAATGAGCAGTTCTTC.

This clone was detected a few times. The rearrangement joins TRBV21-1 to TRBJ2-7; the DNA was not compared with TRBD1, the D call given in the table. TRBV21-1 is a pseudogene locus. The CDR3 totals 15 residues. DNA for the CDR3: TGTGCCAGCAGCAAAGATACAGGGAGAGCCTACGAGCAGTACTTC. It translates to CASSKDTGRAYEQYF.

CDR3 region: CASSGGQSYNSPLHF. DNA of the CDR3: TGTGCCAGTAGTGGGGGACAGTCCTATAATTCACCCCTCCACTTT. The chain uses TRBV19 and TRBJ1-6, with 7 bases matching TRBD1. CDR3 length: 15 amino acids. After removal of 5 bases from V and 1 base from J, the junction contained 2 bases not matched to a gene. In germline, CDR1 is LNHDA, CDR2 SQIVND (reference sequence).

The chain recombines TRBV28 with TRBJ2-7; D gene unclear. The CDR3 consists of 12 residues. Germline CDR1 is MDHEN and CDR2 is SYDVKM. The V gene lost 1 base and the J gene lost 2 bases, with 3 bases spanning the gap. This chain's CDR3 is CASSLLTYEQYF. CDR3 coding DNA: TGTGCCAGCAGTTTATTAACCTACGAGCAGTACTTC.

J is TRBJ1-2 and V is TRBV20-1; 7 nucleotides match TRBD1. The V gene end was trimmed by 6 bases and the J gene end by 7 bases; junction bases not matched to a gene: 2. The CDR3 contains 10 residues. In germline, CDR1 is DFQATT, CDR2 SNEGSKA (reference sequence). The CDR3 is CSAGQSGYTF. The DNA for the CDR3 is TGCAGTGCGGGACAGTCTGGCTACACCTTC.

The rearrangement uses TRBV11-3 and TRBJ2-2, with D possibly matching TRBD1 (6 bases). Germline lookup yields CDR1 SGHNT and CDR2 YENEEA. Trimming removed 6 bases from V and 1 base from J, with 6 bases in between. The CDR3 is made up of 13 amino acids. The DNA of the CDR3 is TGTGCCAGCAGGGACAGGAACACCGGGGAGCTGTTTTTT. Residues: CASRDRNTGELFF.

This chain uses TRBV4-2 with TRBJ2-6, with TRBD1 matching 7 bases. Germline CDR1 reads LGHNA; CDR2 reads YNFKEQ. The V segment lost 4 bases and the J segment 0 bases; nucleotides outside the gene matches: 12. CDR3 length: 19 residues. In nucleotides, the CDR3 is TGTGCCAGCAGCCGAGAACCGGGACAGAAAAGCTCTGGGGCCAACGTCCTGACTTTC. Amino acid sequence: CASSREPGQKSSGANVLTF.

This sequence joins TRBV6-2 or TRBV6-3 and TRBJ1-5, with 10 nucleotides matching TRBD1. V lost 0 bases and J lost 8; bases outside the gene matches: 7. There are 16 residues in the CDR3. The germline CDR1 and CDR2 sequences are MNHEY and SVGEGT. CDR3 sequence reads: CASSYSPGQGTEPQHF. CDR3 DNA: TGTGCCAGCAGTTACTCTCCGGGACAGGGGACGGAGCCCCAGCATTTT.

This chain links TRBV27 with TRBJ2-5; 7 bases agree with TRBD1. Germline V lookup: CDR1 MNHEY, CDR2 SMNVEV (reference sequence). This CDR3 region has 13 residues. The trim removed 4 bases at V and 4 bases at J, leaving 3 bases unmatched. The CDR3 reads CASSSTGLETQYF. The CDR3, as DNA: TGTGCCAGCAGTTCGACAGGGCTAGAGACCCAGTACTTC.

This chain's CDR3 is CASSPHNRVRDTEAFF. The DNA for the CDR3 is TGTGCCAGCTCACCACACAACAGGGTGCGGGACACTGAAGCTTTCTTT. The chain recombines TRBV18 with TRBJ1-1, with a tentative D call TRBD1 (6 bases). V was shortened by 1 base and J by 3 bases, with 15 bases between the two germline ends. The CDR3 is 16 residues long. In germline, CDR1 is KGHSH, CDR2 LQKENI. The variable domain in full, completed from reference TRBV18 and TRBJ1-1, reads NAGVMQNPRHLVRRRGQEARLRCSPMKGHSHVYWYRQLPEEGLKFMVYLQKENIIDESGMPKERFSAEFPKEGPSILRIQQVVRGDSAAYFCASSPHNRVRDTEAFFGQGTRLTVV.

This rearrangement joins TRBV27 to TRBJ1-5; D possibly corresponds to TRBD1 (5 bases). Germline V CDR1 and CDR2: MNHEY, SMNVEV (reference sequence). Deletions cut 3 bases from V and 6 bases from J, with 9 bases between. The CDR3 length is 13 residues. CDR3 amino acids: CASSFSGLQPQHF. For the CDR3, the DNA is TGTGCCAGCAGTTTCTCGGGACTTCAGCCCCAGCATTTT.

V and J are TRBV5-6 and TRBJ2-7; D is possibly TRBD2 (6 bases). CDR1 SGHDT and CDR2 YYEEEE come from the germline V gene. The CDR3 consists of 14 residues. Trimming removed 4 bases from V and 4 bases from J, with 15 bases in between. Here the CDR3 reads CASSPGTPVYEQYF. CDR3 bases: TGTGCCAGCAGCCCCGGGACTCCCGTTTACGAGCAGTACTTC. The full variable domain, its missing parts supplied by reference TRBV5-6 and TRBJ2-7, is DAGVTQSPTHLIKTRGQQVTLRCSPKSGHDTVSWYQQALGQGPQFIFQYYEEEERQRGNFPDRFSGHQFPNYSSELNVNALLLGDSALYLCASSPGTPVYEQYFGPGTRLTVT.